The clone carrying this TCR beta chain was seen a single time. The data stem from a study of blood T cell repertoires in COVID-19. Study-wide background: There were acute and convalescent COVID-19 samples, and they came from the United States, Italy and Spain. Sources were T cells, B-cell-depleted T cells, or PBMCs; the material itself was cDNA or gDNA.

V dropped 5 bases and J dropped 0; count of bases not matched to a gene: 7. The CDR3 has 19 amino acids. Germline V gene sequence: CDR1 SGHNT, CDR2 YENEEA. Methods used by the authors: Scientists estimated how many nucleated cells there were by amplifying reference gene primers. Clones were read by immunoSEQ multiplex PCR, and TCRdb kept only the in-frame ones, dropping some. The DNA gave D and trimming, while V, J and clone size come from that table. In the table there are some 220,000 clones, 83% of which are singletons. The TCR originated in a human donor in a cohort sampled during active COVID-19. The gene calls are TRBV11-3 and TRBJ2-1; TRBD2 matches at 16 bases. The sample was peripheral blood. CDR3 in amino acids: CASSPGGTSGRASYNEQFF. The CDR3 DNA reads TGTGCCAGCAGCCCGGGGGGGACTAGCGGGAGGGCCTCCTACAATGAGCAGTTCTTC. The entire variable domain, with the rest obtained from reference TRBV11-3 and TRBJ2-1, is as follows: EAGVVQSPRYKIIEKKQPVAFWCNPISGHNTLYWYLQNLGQGPELLIRYENEEAVDDSQLPKDRFSAERLKGVDSTLKIQPAELGDSAVYLCASSPGGTSGRASYNEQFFGPGTRLTVL.